The next 7 T cell receptor beta chains were all read from a single sample in a study of T cell changes during pregnancy in multiple sclerosis. TCRdb's copy holds only in-frame clones and misses some; the assay was immunoSEQ multiplex PCR. The sample lists approximately 100,000 clones, around 92% occurring once. Material: peripheral blood, obtained in the second trimester of pregnancy. The receptors derive from a female donor with multiple sclerosis, enrolled in a pregnancy study.

V is TRBV27 and J is TRBJ1-1, with 7 bases aligning to TRBD1. The CDR3 is 17 amino acids. V was clipped by 5 bases and J by 0 bases; unmatched bases: 12. Germline V lookup: CDR1 MNHEY, CDR2 SMNVEV (reference sequence). DNA of the CDR3: TGTGCCAGCAGTCGGGAGGGGGCGTCTAGGATGAACACTGAAGCTTTCTTT. This sequence encodes CASSREGASRMNTEAFF.

This clone is a singleton in its sample. The V and J genes are TRBV7-9 and TRBJ2-7, with TRBD2 as a possible D gene (6 bases). The CDR3 runs 17 residues. Germline CDR1 and CDR2: SEHNR and FQNEAQ (reference sequence). V shed 0 bases and J shed 5 bases, with 20 bases lying between them. For the CDR3, the DNA is TGTGCCAGCAGCTTAGCCCGGAGGGGACCGGCGGTGGACGAGCAGTACTTC. Translation: CASSLARRGPAVDEQYF.

The rearrangement uses TRBV27 and TRBJ2-5; a possible D gene is TRBD1 (5 bases). The germline V gene has CDR1 MNHEY and CDR2 SMNVEV (reference sequence). Between the trimmed V and J ends, which lost 2 bases and 5 bases, there was a span of 12 bases. The CDR3 spans 14 residues. In DNA, the CDR3 is TGTGCCAGCAGTTTAAAGGGCAGGGTTGAGACCCAGTACTTC. It is translated as CASSLKGRVETQYF.

This chain links TRBV5-1 with TRBJ2-5, with 8 bases matching TRBD2. The CDR3 is 14 amino acids. Germline trimming cut 4 bases from V and 4 bases from J; bases unmatched to any gene: 6. The V gene's germline CDR1 is SGHRS and CDR2 YFSETQ. CDR3 amino acids: CASSRGGLGETQYF. The CDR3 nucleotides are TGCGCCAGCAGCCGCGGGGGACTAGGAGAGACCCAGTACTTC.

This chain joins TRBV23-1 and TRBJ1-2; D is ambiguous. TRBV23-1 is placed among ORFs of uncertain function. V shed 7 bases and J shed 1 base, with 16 bases lying between them. This CDR3 spans 15 amino acids. In DNA form, the CDR3 reads TGCGCCAGCACTCAGCAACGGCCGGGTAACTATGGCTACACCTTC. Its protein is CASTQQRPGNYGYTF.

The chain uses TRBV4-1 and TRBJ1-5; 7 bases are shared with TRBD1. V shed 5 bases, J shed 2 bases, and the junction held 6 bases outside the gene matches. The CDR3 sequence is 15 residues long. From germline, CDR1 is MGHRA and CDR2 YSYEKL. CDR3 residues: CASSGRQGGNQPQHF. For the CDR3, the DNA is TGCGCCAGCAGCGGGAGACAGGGCGGCAATCAGCCCCAGCATTTT.

This chain connects TRBV18 to TRBJ1-5; D is perhaps TRBD1 (5 bases). This CDR3 is 15 amino acids long. CDR1 and CDR2 from the germline V gene are KGHSH and LQKENI. V shed 4 bases and J shed 7 bases, with 17 bases lying between them. This CDR3 is CASSQTGTGRQPQHF. CDR3 DNA: TGTGCCAGCTCACAAACCGGGACCGGGAGGCAGCCCCAGCATTTT.